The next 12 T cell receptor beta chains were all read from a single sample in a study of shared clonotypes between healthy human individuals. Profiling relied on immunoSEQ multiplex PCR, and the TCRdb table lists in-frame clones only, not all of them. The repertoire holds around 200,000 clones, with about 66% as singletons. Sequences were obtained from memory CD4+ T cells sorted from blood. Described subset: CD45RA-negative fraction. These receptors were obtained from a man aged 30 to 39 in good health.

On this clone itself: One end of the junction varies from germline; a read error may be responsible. The CDR3 DNA follows: TGTGCTAGCAGCTTAGTAGGGGCAGGGGGGGTGGAGACCCAGTACTTC. Protein product: CASSLVGAGGVETQYF. The rearrangement links TRBV7-7 to TRBJ2-5, with D possibly called TRBD1 or TRBD2 (7 bases each). Germline values: CDR1 SSHAT, CDR2 FNYEAQ (reference sequence). There are 16 residues in the CDR3.

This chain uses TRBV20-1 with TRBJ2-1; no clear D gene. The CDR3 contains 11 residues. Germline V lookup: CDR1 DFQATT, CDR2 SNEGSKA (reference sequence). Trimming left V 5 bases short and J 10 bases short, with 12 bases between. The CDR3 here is CSAPLSREQFF. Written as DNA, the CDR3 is TGCAGTGCTCCCCTCTCTCGGGAGCAGTTCTTC.

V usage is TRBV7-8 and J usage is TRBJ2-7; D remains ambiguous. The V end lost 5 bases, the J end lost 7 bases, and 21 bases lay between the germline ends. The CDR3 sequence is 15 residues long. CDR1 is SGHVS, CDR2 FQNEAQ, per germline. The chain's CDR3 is CASSARFVGYTEQYF. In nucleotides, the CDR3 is TGTGCCAGCAGCGCTCGGTTTGTTGGATACACGGAGCAGTACTTC.

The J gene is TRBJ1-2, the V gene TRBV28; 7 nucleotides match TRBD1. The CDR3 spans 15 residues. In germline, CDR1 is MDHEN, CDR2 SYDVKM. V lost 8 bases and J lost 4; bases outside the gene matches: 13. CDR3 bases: TGTGCCAGCGCGTCGGACAGGCCCGATGTCTATGGCTACACCTTC. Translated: CASASDRPDVYGYTF.

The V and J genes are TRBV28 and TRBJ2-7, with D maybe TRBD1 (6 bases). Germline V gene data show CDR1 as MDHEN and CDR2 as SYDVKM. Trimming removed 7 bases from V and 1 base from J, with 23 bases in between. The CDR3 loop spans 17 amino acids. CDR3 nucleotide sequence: TGTGCCAGCAACAGGTATCCTGGGGCAGGGGTGTCCTACGAGCAGTACTTC. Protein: CASNRYPGAGVSYEQYF.

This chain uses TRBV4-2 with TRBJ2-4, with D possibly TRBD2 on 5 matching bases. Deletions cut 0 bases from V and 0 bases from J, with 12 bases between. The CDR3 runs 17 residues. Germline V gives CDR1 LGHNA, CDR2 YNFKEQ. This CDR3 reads CASSQEIGGIAKNIQYF. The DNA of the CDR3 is TGTGCCAGCAGCCAAGAAATAGGAGGCATAGCCAAAAACATTCAGTACTTC.

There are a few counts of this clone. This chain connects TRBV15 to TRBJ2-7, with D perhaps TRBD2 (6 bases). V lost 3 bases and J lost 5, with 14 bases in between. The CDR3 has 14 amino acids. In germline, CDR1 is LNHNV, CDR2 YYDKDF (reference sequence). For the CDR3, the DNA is TGTGCCACCAGCAGGAAGAGCGGGTTTAACGAGCAGTACTTC. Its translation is CATSRKSGFNEQYF. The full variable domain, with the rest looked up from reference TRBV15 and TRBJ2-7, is DAMVIQNPRYQVTQFGKPVTLSCSQTLNHNVMYWYQQKSSQAPKLLFHYYDKDFNNEADTPDNFQSRRPNTSFCFLDIRSPGLGDTAMYLCATSRKSGFNEQYFGPGTRLTVT.

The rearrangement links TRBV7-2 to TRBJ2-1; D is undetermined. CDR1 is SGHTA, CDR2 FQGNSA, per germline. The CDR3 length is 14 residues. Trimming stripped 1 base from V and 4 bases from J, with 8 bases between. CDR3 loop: CASSLGTIYNEQFF. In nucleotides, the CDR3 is TGTGCCAGCAGCTTAGGTACTATTTACAATGAGCAGTTCTTC.

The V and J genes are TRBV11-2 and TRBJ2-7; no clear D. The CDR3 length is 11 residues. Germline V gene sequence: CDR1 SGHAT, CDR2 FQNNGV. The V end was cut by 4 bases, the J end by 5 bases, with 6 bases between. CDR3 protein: CASSWRHEQYF. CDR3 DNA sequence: TGTGCCAGCAGCTGGCGGCACGAGCAGTACTTC.

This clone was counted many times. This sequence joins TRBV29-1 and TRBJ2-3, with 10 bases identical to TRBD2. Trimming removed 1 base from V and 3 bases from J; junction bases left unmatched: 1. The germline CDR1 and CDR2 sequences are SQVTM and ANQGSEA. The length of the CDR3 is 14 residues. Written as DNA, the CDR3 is TGCAGCGTTGAAGTACTAGCGGGAACAGATACGCAGTATTTT. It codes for CSVEVLAGTDTQYF.

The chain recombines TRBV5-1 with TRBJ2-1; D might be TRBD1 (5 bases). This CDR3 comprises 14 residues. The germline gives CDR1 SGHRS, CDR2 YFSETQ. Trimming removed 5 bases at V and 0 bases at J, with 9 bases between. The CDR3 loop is CASRGAYSYNEQFF. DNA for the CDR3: TGCGCCAGCAGAGGGGCTTACTCCTACAATGAGCAGTTCTTC.

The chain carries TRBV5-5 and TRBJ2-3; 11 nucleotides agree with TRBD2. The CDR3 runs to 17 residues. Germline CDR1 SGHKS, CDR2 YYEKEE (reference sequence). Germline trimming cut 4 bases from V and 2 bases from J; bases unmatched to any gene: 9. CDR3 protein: CASSRTTLAGVTDTQYF. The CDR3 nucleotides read TGTGCCAGCAGCCGTACCACACTAGCGGGAGTCACAGATACGCAGTATTTT.